This section outlines one T cell receptor beta chain sequence together with its context. The sample is drawn from a study of cytomegalovirus exposure and HLA in healthy donors. Germline assignment: CDR1 SGHVS and CDR2 FNYEAQ. After removal of 5 bases from V and 4 bases from J, the junction contained 7 bases not matched to a gene. The CDR3 length is 14 residues. Vbeta (60) and Jbeta (13) primers were used in the PCR. Assay: immunoSEQ multiplex PCR; the TCRdb copy retains only in-frame clones and omits some. The table lists 90,000 to 120,000 clones, around 77% of them singletons. The receptor comes from a male donor in good health and CMV-seronegative. Sequenced: PBMCs. The V gene is TRBV7-6, the J gene TRBJ2-5, with 7 bases fitting TRBD2. The CDR3 DNA reads TGTGCCAGCAGCCCTGGGCCGGGAGGAGAGACCCAGTACTTC. Its protein product is CASSPGPGGETQYF. Variable domain in full (rest from reference TRBV7-6 and TRBJ2-5): GAGVSQSPRYKVTKRGQDVALRCDPISGHVSLYWYRQALGQGPEFLTYFNYEAQQDKSGLPNDRFSAERPEGSISTLTIQRTEQRDSAMYRCASSPGPGGETQYFGPGTRLLVL.